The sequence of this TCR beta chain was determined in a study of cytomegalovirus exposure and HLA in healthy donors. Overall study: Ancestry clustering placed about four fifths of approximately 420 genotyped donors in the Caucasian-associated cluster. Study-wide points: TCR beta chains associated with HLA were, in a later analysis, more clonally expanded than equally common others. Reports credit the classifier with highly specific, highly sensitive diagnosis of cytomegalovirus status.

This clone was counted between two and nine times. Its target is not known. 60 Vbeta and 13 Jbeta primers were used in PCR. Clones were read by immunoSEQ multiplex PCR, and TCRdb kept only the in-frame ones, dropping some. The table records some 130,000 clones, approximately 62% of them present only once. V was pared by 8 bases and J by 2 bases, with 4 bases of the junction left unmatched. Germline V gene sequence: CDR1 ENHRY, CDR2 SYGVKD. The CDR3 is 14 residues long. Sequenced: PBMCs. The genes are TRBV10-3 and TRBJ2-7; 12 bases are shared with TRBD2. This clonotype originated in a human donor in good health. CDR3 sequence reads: CAIGRLAGAYEQYF. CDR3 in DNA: TGTGCCATCGGAAGACTAGCGGGAGCCTACGAGCAGTACTTC.